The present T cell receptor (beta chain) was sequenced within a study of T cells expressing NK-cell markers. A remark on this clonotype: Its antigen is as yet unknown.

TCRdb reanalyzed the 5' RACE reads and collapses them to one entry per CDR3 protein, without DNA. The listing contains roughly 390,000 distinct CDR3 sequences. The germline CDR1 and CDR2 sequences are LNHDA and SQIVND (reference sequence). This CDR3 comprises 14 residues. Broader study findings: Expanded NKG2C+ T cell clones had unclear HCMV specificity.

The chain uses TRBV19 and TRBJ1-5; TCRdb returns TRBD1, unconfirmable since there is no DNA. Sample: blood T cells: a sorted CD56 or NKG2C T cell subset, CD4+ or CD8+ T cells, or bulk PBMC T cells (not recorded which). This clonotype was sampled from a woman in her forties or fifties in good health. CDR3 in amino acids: CASSNGGGGQPQHF.